Shown below are 28 T cell receptor beta chains from a single sample sequenced in a study of T cell responses to AZD1222 COVID-19 vaccine. Repertoires were generated with immunoSEQ multiplex PCR, while TCRdb's copy carries only in-frame clones and drops some. Of tens of thousands of clones listed, roughly 87% are singletons. The sample in question was peripheral blood, obtained 28 days after the second AZD1222 dose. Every receptor here comes from an adult who received the AZD1222 COVID-19 vaccine.

The chain carries TRBV18 and TRBJ2-3; 7 nucleotides agree with TRBD2. V shed 4 bases and J 2 bases; nucleotides not matched to a gene: 12. CDR3 length: 17 amino acids. Germline assignment: CDR1 KGHSH and CDR2 LQKENI. The CDR3, as DNA: TGTGCCAGCTCACAGTCTCAGCCGGGGGGAAACACAGATACGCAGTATTTT. It is translated as CASSQSQPGGNTDTQYF.

This sequence joins TRBV18 and TRBJ2-1; 11 bases are shared with TRBD2. Trimming took 7 bases from V and 9 from J; bases not matched to a gene: 11. Germline V gives CDR1 KGHSH, CDR2 LQKENI. CDR3 size: 15 residues. Here the CDR3 reads CASCPLAGALGEQFF. CDR3 nucleotide sequence: TGTGCCAGCTGCCCACTAGCGGGAGCGCTGGGTGAGCAGTTCTTC.

Written as DNA, the CDR3 is TGTGCCAGCTCACCACCATCCGAGGCGGGGCCCTACAATGAGCAGTTCTTC. Its translation is CASSPPSEAGPYNEQFF. The chain joins TRBV18 to TRBJ2-1; a possible D gene is TRBD2 (6 bases). Germline loops: CDR1 KGHSH, CDR2 LQKENI. V lost 0 bases and J lost 2, with 14 bases in between. The CDR3 has 17 amino acids.

The chain recombines TRBV28 with TRBJ1-5, with 8 positions matching TRBD1. With 3 bases clipped from V and 2 bases from J, the junction kept 3 bases outside the gene matches. Per the germline V gene, CDR1 is MDHEN and CDR2 is SYDVKM. This CDR3 has 15 residues. CDR3 region: CASSFDRGGNQPQHF. CDR3 bases: TGTGCCAGCAGTTTCGACAGGGGTGGCAATCAGCCCCAGCATTTT.

This rearrangement joins TRBV28 to TRBJ1-2, with D possibly TRBD1 on 6 matching bases. This CDR3 is 15 amino acids long. Looked up from germline, CDR1 is MDHEN and CDR2 is SYDVKM. V lost 4 bases and J 8 bases, leaving 20 bases between the germline ends. The CDR3 loop reads CASSSRLGGLGGYTF. The CDR3 DNA is TGTGCCAGCAGTTCGAGGCTTGGGGGGCTGGGGGGCTACACCTTC.

The chain is built from TRBV7-6 and TRBJ2-5; the match to TRBD1 covers 8 bases. V lost 4 bases to trimming and J lost 1 base; unmatched junction nucleotides: 5. This CDR3 has 15 residues. The V gene's germline CDR1 is SGHVS and CDR2 FNYEAQ. The CDR3 is CASSSGQGRQETQYF. The CDR3 coding sequence is TGTGCCAGCAGCTCTGGACAGGGTCGCCAAGAGACCCAGTACTTC.

This clone was found once. The chain links TRBV11-3 to TRBJ2-1, with 12 bases aligning to TRBD2. V was pared by 3 bases and J by 7 bases, with 4 bases of the junction left unmatched. This CDR3 contains 15 residues. The germline V gene encodes CDR1 SGHNT and CDR2 YENEEA. CDR3: CASSFRLAGVNEQFF. CDR3 in DNA: TGTGCCAGCAGCTTCCGACTAGCGGGAGTAAATGAGCAGTTCTTC.

The chain joins TRBV3-1 (or the pseudogene TRBV3-2) to TRBJ2-7; no clear D. Germline V gives CDR1 LGHDT, CDR2 YNNKEL (reference sequence). V lost 8 bases and J 4 bases, leaving 6 bases between the germline ends. CDR3 length: 10 residues. The CDR3 DNA reads TGTGCCAGCGGGGATTACGAGCAGTACTTC. As protein: CASGDYEQYF.

J is TRBJ1-3 and V is TRBV19; D uncertain. This CDR3 contains 13 residues. Germline V CDR1 and CDR2: LNHDA, SQIVND (reference sequence). The V and J ends lost 5 bases and 1 base respectively, with 6 bases between them. The DNA of the CDR3 is TGTGCCAGTAGTGTCCGATCTGGAAACACCATATATTTT. Its protein is CASSVRSGNTIYF.

V gene TRBV25-1 combines with J gene TRBJ2-7, with 8 bases matching TRBD1. Germline-derived CDR1 and CDR2 are MGHDK and SYGVNS. This CDR3 has 14 residues. V trimming: 9 bases; J trimming: 3 bases; junction bases outside the gene matches: 10. In DNA form, the CDR3 reads TGTGCCAGAAACACAGACAGGGGCTTCTACGAGCAGTACTTC. It is translated as CARNTDRGFYEQYF.

This chain joins TRBV6-6 and TRBJ1-4; D remains ambiguous. The V end lost 2 bases, the J end lost 6 bases, and 4 bases lay between the germline ends. In germline, CDR1 is MNHNY, CDR2 SVGAGI (reference sequence). The CDR3 contains 12 residues. CDR3 in DNA: TGTGCCAGCAGTTACGAGGATGAAAAACTGTTTTTT. Protein: CASSYEDEKLFF.

This sequence joins TRBV5-1 and TRBJ1-2; D gene unclear. The length of the CDR3 is 12 residues. Trimming took 5 bases from V and 3 from J, leaving 8 bases between them. CDR1 is SGHRS, CDR2 YFSETQ, per germline. The CDR3 is CASSSDHYGYTF. CDR3 DNA: TGCGCCAGCAGTTCCGACCACTATGGCTACACCTTC.

The chain carries TRBV3-1 (or the pseudogene TRBV3-2) and TRBJ2-7, with 7 bases identical to TRBD2. Germline trimming cut 0 bases from V and 2 bases from J; bases unmatched to any gene: 7. CDR1 is LGHDT, CDR2 YNNKEL, per germline (reference sequence). This CDR3 region has 16 residues. The CDR3 sequence is CASSQEGGRVAYEQYF. CDR3 bases: TGTGCCAGCAGCCAAGAGGGAGGGAGGGTTGCCTACGAGCAGTACTTC.

This chain uses TRBV5-4 with TRBJ2-1; 7 bases match TRBD2. The CDR3 totals 16 residues. V lost 4 bases and J lost 4; bases outside the gene matches: 11. Germline loops: CDR1 SGHNT, CDR2 YYREEE (reference sequence). The CDR3 spells CASSPGLGARYNEQFF. CDR3 DNA: TGTGCCAGCAGCCCCGGACTAGGGGCCCGTTACAATGAGCAGTTCTTC.

This chain uses TRBV3-1 (or the pseudogene TRBV3-2) with TRBJ1-5; no firm D call. This CDR3 comprises 13 residues. Looked up from germline, CDR1 is LGHDT and CDR2 is YNNKEL (reference sequence). V lost 1 base and J 2 bases, leaving 3 bases between the germline ends. The CDR3 sequence is CASSQGGNQPQHF. The DNA of the CDR3 is TGTGCCAGCAGCCAAGGGGGCAATCAGCCCCAGCATTTT.

The chain carries TRBV7-9 and TRBJ2-7, with D perhaps matching TRBD2 (5 bases). Germline CDR1 SEHNR, CDR2 FQNEAQ (reference sequence). The ends were cut back, 1 base at V and 3 bases at J, with 7 bases in the middle. This CDR3 is built from 13 residues. The CDR3 bases are TGTGCCAGCAGCTTAGGGGGAGTCTACGAGCAGTACTTC. It yields the protein CASSLGGVYEQYF.

This chain connects TRBV24-1 to TRBJ2-1; D is ambiguous. Looked up from germline, CDR1 is KGHDR and CDR2 is SFDVKD. Trimming cost V 3 bases and J 10 bases, with 12 bases left between them. This CDR3 has 13 residues. The CDR3 loop is CATSDPDPVEQFF. The DNA of the CDR3 is TGTGCCACCAGTGATCCTGACCCAGTGGAGCAGTTCTTC.

CDR3 sequence (DNA): TGTGCCAGCAGTTGGTCCGCCATGGGCCTGAACACTGAAGCTTTCTTT. Protein: CASSWSAMGLNTEAFF. V gene TRBV6-5 combines with J gene TRBJ1-1, with no clear D. CDR1 and CDR2 from the germline V gene are MNHEY and SVGAGI. The V gene lost 4 bases and the J gene lost 0 bases, with 15 bases spanning the gap. This CDR3 is 16 amino acids long.

This chain connects TRBV10-1 to TRBJ2-7, with 12 positions matching TRBD2. Germline V CDR1 and CDR2: WNHNN, SYGVQD (reference sequence). There are 15 residues in the CDR3. J lost 6 bases, V lost 3 bases, and 6 bases had no gene match. The CDR3 sequence: CASSETASGRGEQYF. The DNA of the CDR3 is TGCGCCAGCAGTGAAACAGCTAGCGGGAGGGGCGAGCAGTACTTC.

V is TRBV5-4 and J is TRBJ1-1; TRBD1 might be the D (6 bases). Germline loops: CDR1 SGHNT, CDR2 YYREEE (reference sequence). The CDR3 consists of 15 residues. V gave up 5 bases and J gave up 4 bases, with 18 bases separating them. The CDR3 DNA is TGTGCCAGCAGGCCAGGGAGGGGAGGGGGCACTGAAGCTTTCTTT. The encoded protein is CASRPGRGGGTEAFF.

The chain combines TRBV14 with TRBJ2-1; 11 bases are a match to TRBD2. This CDR3 comprises 16 residues. CDR1 is SGHDN and CDR2 is FVKESK in the germline V gene. V dropped 4 bases and J dropped 0; count of bases not matched to a gene: 2. CDR3 coding DNA: TGTGCCAGCAGCCCTAGCGGGAGGAGCTCCTACAATGAGCAGTTCTTC. This gives the protein CASSPSGRSSYNEQFF.

V gene TRBV28 combines with J gene TRBJ1-5, with D possibly matching TRBD1 (5 bases). V was cut by 6 bases and J by 2 bases, with 11 bases left in between. CDR3 size: 14 residues. In germline, CDR1 is MDHEN, CDR2 SYDVKM. CDR3 residues: CASSNRLGNQPQHF. The CDR3 region has the DNA TGTGCCAGCAGCAACAGGTTGGGCAATCAGCCCCAGCATTTT.

The chain is built from TRBV7-2 and TRBJ1-3, with D unresolved. The CDR3 length is 15 residues. The germline V gene encodes CDR1 SGHTA and CDR2 FQGNSA. V shed 3 bases and J shed 3 bases, with 12 bases lying between them. The CDR3 loop reads CASSLVASGGNTIYF. In DNA, the CDR3 is TGTGCCAGCAGCTTGGTGGCCTCCGGTGGAAACACCATATATTTT.

V gene TRBV4-1 combines with J gene TRBJ1-2, with D maybe TRBD1 (5 bases). V lost 7 bases and J lost 1, with 16 bases in between. This CDR3 comprises 15 residues. The germline gives CDR1 MGHRA, CDR2 YSYEKL. The CDR3 DNA follows: TGCGCCAGCACCCTAAGAGCTGGGGGTAACTATGGCTACACCTTC. Its translation is CASTLRAGGNYGYTF.

This chain joins TRBV27 and TRBJ2-7; TRBD2 is a possible D gene (7 bases). There are 17 residues in the CDR3. The germline V gene encodes CDR1 MNHEY and CDR2 SMNVEV (reference sequence). V lost 7 bases and J 4 bases, leaving 26 bases between the germline ends. The CDR3 here is CASTQNTVGGRTYEQYF. The CDR3, as DNA: TGTGCCAGCACCCAAAACACAGTGGGGGGGCGCACGTACGAGCAGTACTTC.

The chain is built from TRBV11-3 and TRBJ2-2; D gene uncertain. The length of the CDR3 is 12 residues. V was cut by 5 bases and J by 3 bases, with 4 bases left in between. Germline CDR1 is SGHNT and CDR2 is YENEEA. The CDR3 coding sequence is TGTGCCAGCAGCCGGTACACCGGGGAGCTGTTTTTT. Protein: CASSRYTGELFF.

Remarks on this clone: Sequence at one end of the junction differs from germline and may be a read error. The chain carries TRBV18 and TRBJ1-4; tentative D call: TRBD1 (5 bases). Germline-derived CDR1 and CDR2 are KGHSH and LQKENI. This CDR3 has 14 amino acids. CDR3 nucleotide sequence: TGTGCCAGCTCGCCACGCGGGACGGATGAAAAACTGTTTTTT. This translates into CASSPRGTDEKLFF.

This clone was seen once. The rearrangement joins TRBV19 to TRBJ1-2; D unresolved. Trimming pared 2 bases from V and 8 bases from J, leaving 21 bases between. The CDR3 sequence is 16 residues long. Germline V CDR1 and CDR2: LNHDA, SQIVND (reference sequence). The CDR3 DNA follows: TGTGCCAGTAGTATAAAGGTGCCGGCGCCTATGGGAGGCTACACCTTC. This sequence encodes CASSIKVPAPMGGYTF.